The sequence of this T cell receptor (beta chain) was determined in a study of T cells after somatic rescue of genetic block. Germline loops: CDR1 SQVTM, CDR2 ANQGSEA. Trimming removed 4 bases from V and 4 bases from J, with 8 bases in between. This CDR3 spans 11 amino acids. TCRdb's copy holds only in-frame clones and misses some; the assay was immunoSEQ multiplex PCR. Here the sample spans fewer than 15,000 clones, roughly 73% being singletons. This rearrangement joins TRBV29-1 to TRBJ2-7; D is undetermined. The sequence derives from a boy aged 10-17 years. The sequencing sample was made of peripheral blood mononuclear cells (PBMCs). The CDR3 spells CSVGAVYEQYF. The CDR3 DNA follows: TGCAGCGTTGGTGCAGTATACGAGCAGTACTTC.